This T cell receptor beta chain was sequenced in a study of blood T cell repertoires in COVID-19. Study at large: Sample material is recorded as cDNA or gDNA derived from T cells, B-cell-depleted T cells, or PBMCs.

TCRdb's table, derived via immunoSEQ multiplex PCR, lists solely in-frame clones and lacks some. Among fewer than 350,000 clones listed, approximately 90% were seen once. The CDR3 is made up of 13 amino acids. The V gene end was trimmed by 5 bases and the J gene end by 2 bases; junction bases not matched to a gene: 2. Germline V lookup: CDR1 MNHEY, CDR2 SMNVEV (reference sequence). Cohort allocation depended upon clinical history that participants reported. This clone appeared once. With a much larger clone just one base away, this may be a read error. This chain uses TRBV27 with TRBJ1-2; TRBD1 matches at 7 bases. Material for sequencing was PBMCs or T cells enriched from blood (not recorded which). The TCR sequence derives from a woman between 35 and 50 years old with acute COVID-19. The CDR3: CASSPDRNYGYTF. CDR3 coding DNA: TGTGCCAGCAGTCCGGACAGGAACTATGGCTACACCTTC.